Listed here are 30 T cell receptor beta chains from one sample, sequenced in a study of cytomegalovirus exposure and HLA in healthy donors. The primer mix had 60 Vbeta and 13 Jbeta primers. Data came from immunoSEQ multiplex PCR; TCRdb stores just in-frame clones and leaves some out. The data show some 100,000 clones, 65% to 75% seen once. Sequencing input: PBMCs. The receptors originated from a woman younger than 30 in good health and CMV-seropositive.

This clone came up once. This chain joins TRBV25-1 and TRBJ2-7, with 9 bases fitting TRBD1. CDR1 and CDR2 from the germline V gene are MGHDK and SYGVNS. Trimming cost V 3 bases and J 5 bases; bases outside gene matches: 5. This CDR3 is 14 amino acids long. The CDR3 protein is CASSDWGQGNEQYF. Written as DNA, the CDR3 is TGTGCCAGCAGTGATTGGGGACAGGGAAACGAGCAGTACTTC.

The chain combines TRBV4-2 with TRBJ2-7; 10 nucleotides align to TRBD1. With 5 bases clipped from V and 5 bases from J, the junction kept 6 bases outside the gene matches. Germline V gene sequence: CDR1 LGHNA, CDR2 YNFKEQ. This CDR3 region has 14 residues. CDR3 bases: TGTGCCAGCAGCTCGGGACAGGGGCCCCACGAGCAGTACTTC. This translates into CASSSGQGPHEQYF.

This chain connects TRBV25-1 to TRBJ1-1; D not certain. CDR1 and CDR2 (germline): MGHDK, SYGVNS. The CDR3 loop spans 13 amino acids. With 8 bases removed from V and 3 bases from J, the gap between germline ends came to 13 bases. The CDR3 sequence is CASAGFLDTEAFF. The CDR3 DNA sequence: TGTGCCAGCGCCGGGTTTTTAGACACTGAAGCTTTCTTT.

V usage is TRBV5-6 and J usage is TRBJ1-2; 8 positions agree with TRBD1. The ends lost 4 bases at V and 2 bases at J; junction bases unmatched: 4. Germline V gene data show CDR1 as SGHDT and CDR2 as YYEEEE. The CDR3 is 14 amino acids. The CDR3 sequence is CASSVGQGNYGYTF. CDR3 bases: TGTGCCAGCAGCGTTGGACAGGGAAACTATGGCTACACCTTC.

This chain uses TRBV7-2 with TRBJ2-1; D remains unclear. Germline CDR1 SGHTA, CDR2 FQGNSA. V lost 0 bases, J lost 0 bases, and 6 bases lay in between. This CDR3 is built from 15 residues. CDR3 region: CASSLAASSYNEQFF. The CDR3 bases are TGTGCCAGCAGCTTAGCGGCTAGCTCCTACAATGAGCAGTTCTTC.

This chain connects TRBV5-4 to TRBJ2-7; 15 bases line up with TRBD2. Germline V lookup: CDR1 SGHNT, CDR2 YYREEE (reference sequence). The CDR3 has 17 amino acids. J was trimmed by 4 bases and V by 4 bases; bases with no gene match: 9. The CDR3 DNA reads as TGTGCCAGCAGCCTTAGGACTAGCGGGAGGGCCTTATACGAGCAGTACTTC. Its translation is CASSLRTSGRALYEQYF.

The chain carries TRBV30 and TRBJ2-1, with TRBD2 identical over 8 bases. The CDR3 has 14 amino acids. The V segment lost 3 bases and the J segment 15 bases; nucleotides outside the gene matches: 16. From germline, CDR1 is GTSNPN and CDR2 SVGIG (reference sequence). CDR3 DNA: TGTGCCTGGAGACCTAACTGGTCTAGCGGGTTGGGGTTCTTC. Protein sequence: CAWRPNWSSGLGFF.

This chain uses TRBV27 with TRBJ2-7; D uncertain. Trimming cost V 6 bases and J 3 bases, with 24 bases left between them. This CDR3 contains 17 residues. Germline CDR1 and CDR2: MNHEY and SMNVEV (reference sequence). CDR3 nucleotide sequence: TGTGCCAGCAGAAGAACCATCTTGGAATTCTACTACTACGAGCAGTACTTC. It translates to CASRRTILEFYYYEQYF.

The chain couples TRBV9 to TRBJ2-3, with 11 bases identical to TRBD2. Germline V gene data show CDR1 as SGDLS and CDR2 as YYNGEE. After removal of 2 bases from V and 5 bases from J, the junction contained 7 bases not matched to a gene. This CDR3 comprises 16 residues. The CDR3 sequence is CASSVSRLAGGDTQYF. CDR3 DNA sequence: TGTGCCAGCAGCGTGAGTAGGCTAGCGGGGGGAGATACGCAGTATTTT.

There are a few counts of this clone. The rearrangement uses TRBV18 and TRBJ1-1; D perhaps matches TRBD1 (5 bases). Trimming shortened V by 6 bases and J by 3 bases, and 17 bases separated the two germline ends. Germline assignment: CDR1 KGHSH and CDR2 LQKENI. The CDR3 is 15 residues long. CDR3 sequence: CASSPGDLRDTEAFF. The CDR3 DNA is TGTGCCAGCTCCCCGGGGGATCTCCGGGACACTGAAGCTTTCTTT.

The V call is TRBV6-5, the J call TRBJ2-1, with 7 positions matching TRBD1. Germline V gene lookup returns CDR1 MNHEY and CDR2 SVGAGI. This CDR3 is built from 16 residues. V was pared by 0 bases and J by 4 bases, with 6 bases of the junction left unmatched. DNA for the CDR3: TGTGCCAGCAGTTACTCGATCAGGGGGTTATACAATGAGCAGTTCTTC. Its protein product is CASSYSIRGLYNEQFF.

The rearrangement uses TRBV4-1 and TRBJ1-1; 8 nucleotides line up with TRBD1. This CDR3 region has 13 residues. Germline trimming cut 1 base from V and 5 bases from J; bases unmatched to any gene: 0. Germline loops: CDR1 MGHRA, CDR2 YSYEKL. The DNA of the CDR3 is TGCGCCAGCAGCCAAGGGACAGGGACTGAAGCTTTCTTT. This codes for CASSQGTGTEAFF.

DNA for the CDR3: TGTGCCATCAGTGAAAAGTCCGGGACAGTCCCAAGGGAAGCTTTCTTT. Protein product: CAISEKSGTVPREAFF. The chain has TRBV10-3 and TRBJ1-1; 7 bases map to TRBD1. The CDR3 spans 16 residues. After removal of 3 bases from V and 8 bases from J, the junction contained 15 bases not matched to a gene. CDR1 is ENHRY and CDR2 is SYGVKD in the germline V gene.

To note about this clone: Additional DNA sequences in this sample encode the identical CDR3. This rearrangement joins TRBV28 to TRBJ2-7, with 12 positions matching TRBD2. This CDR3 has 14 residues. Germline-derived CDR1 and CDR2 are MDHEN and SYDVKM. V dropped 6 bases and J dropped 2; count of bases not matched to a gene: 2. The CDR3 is CASRRLAGAYEQYF. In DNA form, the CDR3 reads TGTGCCAGCAGACGACTAGCGGGGGCCTACGAGCAGTACTTC.

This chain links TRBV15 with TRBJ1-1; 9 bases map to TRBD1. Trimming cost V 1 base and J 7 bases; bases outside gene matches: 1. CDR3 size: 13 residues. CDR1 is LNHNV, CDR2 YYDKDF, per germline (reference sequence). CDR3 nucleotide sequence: TGTGCCACCAGCAGAGCGACAGGGGGTGAAGCTTTCTTT. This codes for CATSRATGGEAFF.

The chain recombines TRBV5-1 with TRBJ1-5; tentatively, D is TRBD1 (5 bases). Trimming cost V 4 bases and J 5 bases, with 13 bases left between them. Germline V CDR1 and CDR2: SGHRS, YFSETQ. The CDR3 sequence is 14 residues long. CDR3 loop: CASSPGDVDQPQHF. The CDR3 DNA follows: TGCGCCAGCAGCCCGGGGGATGTCGATCAGCCCCAGCATTTT.

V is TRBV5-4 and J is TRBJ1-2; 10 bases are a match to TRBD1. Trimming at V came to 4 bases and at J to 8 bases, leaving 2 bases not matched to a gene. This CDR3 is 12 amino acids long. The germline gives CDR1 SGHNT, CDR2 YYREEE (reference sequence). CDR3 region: CASSGTGVGYTF. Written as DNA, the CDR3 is TGTGCCAGCAGCGGGACAGGGGTCGGCTACACCTTC.

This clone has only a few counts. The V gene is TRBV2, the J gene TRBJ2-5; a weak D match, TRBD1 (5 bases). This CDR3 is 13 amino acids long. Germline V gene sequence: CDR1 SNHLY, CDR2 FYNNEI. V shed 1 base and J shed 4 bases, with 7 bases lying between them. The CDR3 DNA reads TGTGCCAGCAGTGAAGTGGGGCTAGAGACCCAGTACTTC. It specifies CASSEVGLETQYF.

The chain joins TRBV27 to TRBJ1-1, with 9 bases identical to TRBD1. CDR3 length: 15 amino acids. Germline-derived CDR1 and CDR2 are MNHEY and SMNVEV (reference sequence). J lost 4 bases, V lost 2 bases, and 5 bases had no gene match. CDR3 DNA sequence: TGTGCCAGCAGTTTAGGGACAGGGCTGCTCACTGAAGCTTTCTTT. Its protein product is CASSLGTGLLTEAFF.

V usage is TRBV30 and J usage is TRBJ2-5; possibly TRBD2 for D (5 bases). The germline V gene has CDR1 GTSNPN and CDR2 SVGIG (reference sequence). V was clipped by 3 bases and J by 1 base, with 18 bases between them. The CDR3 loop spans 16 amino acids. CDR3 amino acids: CAWRPRGREFQETQYF. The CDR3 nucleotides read TGTGCCTGGAGACCCCGGGGTAGGGAATTCCAAGAGACCCAGTACTTC.

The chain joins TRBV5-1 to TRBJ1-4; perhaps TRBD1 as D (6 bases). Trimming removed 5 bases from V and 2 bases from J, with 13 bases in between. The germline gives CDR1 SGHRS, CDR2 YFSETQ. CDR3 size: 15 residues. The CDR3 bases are TGCGCCAGCAGGACAACAGGGCTTACTAATGAAAAACTGTTTTTT. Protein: CASRTTGLTNEKLFF. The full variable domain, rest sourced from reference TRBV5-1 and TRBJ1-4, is KAGVTQTPRYLIKTRGQQVTLSCSPISGHRSVSWYQQTPGQGLQFLFEYFSETQRNKGNFPGRFSGRQFSNSRSEMNVSTLELGDSALYLCASRTTGLTNEKLFFGSGTQLSVL.

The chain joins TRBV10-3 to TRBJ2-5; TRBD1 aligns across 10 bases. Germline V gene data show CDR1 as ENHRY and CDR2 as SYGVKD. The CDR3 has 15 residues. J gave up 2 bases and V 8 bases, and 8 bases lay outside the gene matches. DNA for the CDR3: TGTGCCATCGGAGACAGGGGGCGCGGACAAGAGACCCAGTACTTC. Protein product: CAIGDRGRGQETQYF.

The CDR3 region is CASSPDTSGGNEQFF. CDR3 bases: TGTGCCAGCTCACCGGACACTAGCGGGGGCAATGAGCAGTTCTTC. The rearrangement uses TRBV18 and TRBJ2-1; 11 positions agree with TRBD2. This CDR3 spans 15 amino acids. V lost 3 bases to trimming and J lost 6 bases; unmatched junction nucleotides: 4. Germline assignment: CDR1 KGHSH and CDR2 LQKENI.

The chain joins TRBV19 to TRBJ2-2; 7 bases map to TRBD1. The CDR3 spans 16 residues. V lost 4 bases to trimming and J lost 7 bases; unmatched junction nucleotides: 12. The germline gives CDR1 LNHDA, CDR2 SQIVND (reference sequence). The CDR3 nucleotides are TGTGCCAGTAGTACCCCAAGACAGGGCCGGAACGGGGAGCTGTTTTTT. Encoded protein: CASSTPRQGRNGELFF.

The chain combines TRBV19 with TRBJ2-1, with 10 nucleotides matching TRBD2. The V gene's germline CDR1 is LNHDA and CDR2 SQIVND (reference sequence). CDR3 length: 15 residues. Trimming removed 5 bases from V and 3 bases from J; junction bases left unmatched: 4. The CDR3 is CASSATSGYYNEQFF. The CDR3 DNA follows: TGTGCCAGTAGTGCGACTAGCGGGTACTACAATGAGCAGTTCTTC. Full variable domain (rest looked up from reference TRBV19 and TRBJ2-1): DGGITQSPKYLFRKEGQNVTLSCEQNLNHDAMYWYRQDPGQGLRLIYYSQIVNDFQKGDIAEGYSVSREKKESFPLTVTSAQKNPTAFYLCASSATSGYYNEQFFGPGTRLTVL.

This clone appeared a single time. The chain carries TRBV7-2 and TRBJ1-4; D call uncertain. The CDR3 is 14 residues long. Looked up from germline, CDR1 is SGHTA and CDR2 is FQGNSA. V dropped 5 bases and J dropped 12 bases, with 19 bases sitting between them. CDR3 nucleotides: TGTGCCAGCAGCCCCGGTCAGGCCCCAGAAGAACTGTTTTTT. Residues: CASSPGQAPEELFF.

This CDR3 reads CASSLDRGDYGYTF. CDR3 coding DNA: TGTGCCAGCAGCCTCGACCGTGGAGACTATGGCTACACCTTC. The chain is built from TRBV14 and TRBJ1-2; no reliable D call. The CDR3 is made up of 14 amino acids. V lost 4 bases and J 3 bases, leaving 12 bases between the germline ends. Germline V lookup: CDR1 SGHDN, CDR2 FVKESK.

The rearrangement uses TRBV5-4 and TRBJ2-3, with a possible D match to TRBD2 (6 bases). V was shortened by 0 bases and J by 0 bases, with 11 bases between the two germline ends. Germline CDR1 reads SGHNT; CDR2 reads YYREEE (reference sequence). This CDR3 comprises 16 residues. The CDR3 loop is CASSLVSSVSTDTQYF. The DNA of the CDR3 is TGTGCCAGCAGCTTGGTTTCTAGCGTAAGCACAGATACGCAGTATTTT.

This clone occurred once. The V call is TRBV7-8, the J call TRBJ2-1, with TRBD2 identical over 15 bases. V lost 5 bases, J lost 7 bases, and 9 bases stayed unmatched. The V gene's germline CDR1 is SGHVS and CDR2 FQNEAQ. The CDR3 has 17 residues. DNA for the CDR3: TGTGCCAGCAGCCTTCGGGGACTAGCGGGAGGTAGGAATGAGCAGTTCTTC. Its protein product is CASSLRGLAGGRNEQFF.

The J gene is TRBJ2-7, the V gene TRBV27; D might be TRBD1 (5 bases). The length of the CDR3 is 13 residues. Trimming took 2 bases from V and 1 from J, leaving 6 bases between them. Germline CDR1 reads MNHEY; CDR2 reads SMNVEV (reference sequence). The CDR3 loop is CASSLRGSYEQYF. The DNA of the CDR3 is TGTGCCAGCAGTTTAAGGGGATCCTACGAGCAGTACTTC.